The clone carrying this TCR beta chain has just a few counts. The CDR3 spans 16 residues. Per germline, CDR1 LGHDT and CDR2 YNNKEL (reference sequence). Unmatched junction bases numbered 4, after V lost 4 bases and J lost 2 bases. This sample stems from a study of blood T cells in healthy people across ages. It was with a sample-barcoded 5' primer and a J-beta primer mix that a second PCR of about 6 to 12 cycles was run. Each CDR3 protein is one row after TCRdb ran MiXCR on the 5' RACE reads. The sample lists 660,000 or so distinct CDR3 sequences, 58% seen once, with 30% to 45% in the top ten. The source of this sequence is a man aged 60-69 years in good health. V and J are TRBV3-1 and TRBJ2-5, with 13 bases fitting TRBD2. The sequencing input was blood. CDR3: CASSRWTSGGQETQYF. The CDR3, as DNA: TGTGCCAGCAGCCGTTGGACTAGCGGGGGACAAGAGACCCAGTACTTC.